This T cell receptor (beta chain) was captured by sequencing in a study of T cells in Graves' hyperthyroidism and ophthalmopathy (dated by TCRdb to about 2019). Background for the entire study: Peripheral blood was collected at initial diagnosis, before any treatment. TCR V-J signatures able to tell the groups apart were searched for in a discovery cohort of 90 to 100 patients, of whom under 45 had Graves' ophthalmopathy and around 58 had stable Graves' hyperthyroidism. Prospective prediction of ophthalmopathy was tested in an independent validation cohort of 18 to 20 hyperthyroidism patients and 17 patients who later progressed to ophthalmopathy. The 95 to 100 discovery patients were divided at random into training and test sets in a 7:3 ratio. The study also compared thyroid tissue and blood T-cell repertoires from several Graves' hyperthyroidism patients. Once sampling was done, hyperthyroidism patients were given methimazole at a starting dose of 30 mg daily, whereas ophthalmopathy patients were given high-dose intravenous methylprednisolone. TCR Vbeta CDR3 sequencing of 135 peripheral blood samples (approximately 44 ophthalmopathy, about 74 hyperthyroidism and 17 progressor patients) is reported in the paper.

In regard to this clonotype: Its antigen is unknown. No base quality information exists; no much larger clone differs at one position.

Trimming takes 4 bases off V and 6 bases off J; junction bases not matched to a gene: 6. Via the germline V gene (reference sequence), CDR1 is LNHDA and CDR2 SQIVND. The CDR3 starts with the cysteine, ends with the phenylalanine, and has 15 residues. Only the CDR3 DNA is retained, 45 bases long and in frame from the first base. Amplification of TCR beta CDR3 regions was carried out from RNA transcripts. For the first round of RT-PCR on the TCR CDR3, the HTBI primer set was used together with the Qiagen OneStep RT-PCR kit. Libraries were constructed in a second round of multiplex PCR, after which size selection and purification were carried out. Sequencing of the libraries was done on an Illumina HiSeq2000 using paired-end 100 bp reads. The authors' pipeline ran thus. Raw data were processed with SOAPnuke, discarding reads with adapters, uncalled bases, mean Phred below 15, or no exact constant-primer or identifier match. High-quality paired reads were merged with COPE v1.2.5, and unique nucleotide sequences were defined as clonotypes. MiTCR v1.1 was used to align clonotypes to the IMGT TRBV, TRBD and TRBJ reference segments. The analysis was restricted to V-J combinations with a frequency above 0.0001, which together covered just over 98% of the repertoires. The TCS score was defined as the ratio of F50 (clonal expansion) to E x V (chaos), calculated using BLOSUM62-based TCRdist between CDR3 peptides within each V-J. Welch's t-statistics and random forest reduced around 510 V-J features to fewer than 15, which were used in a naive Bayes classifier (R e1071). Starting from the raw public reads, TCRdb applied fastp trimming at Q25, assembled clones with MiXCR and retained in-frame beta chains. CDR3 protein sequences are deduplicated, and each keeps its most common genes and DNA. Here the V and J calls rest on TCRdb's processing, not on the authors' analysis. Recorded for this sample are over 400,000 distinct CDR3 sequences; 22% of them occurred a single time. Under 55% of the sample is held by the ten biggest clonotypes.

In the ophthalmopathy patients, disease was moderately to severely active, with a Clinical Activity Score of 3 or more, a NOSPECS grade of 4 or more, and a duration of less than 3 months. Exclusion was applied to patients with uncontrolled infections, other autoimmune diseases, pregnancy or lactation. Diagnoses were based on clinical symptoms, serum thyroxine and TRAb, thyroid ultrasound and orbital computed tomography. Ficoll-Paque density gradient centrifugation was used to isolate PBMCs from approximately 10 ml of fresh peripheral blood. Trizol reagent was used to extract total RNA, and RNA quality was then checked on an Agilent 2100 Bioanalyzer. The full study reports these points: During validation, the model predicted progression to ophthalmopathy a median of about 6.5 months ahead of onset, with almost 71% sensitivity and more than 72% specificity. Blood samples also contained most of the expanded thyroid clonotypes (frequency above 0.001), which suggests that blood repertoires may reflect thyroid immune responses. Sample size was not statistically predetermined, and investigators were not blinded to group allocation. In cross-validation, a model built on a 13 V-J signature told ophthalmopathy apart from stable hyperthyroidism with 85% to 90% sensitivity and about 81% specificity, and in testing the same model reached 80%/75%.

The specimen was blood. The rearranged segments are TRBV19 and TRBJ1-6, with 7 middle bases fitting TRBD1. This TCR derives from a woman aged 70-85 years with Graves' ophthalmopathy. The CDR3: CASSTGTVINSPLHF. The DNA is TGTGCCAGTAGTACTGGGACAGTAATTAATTCACCCCTCCACTTT.